What follows are 9 T cell receptor beta chains derived from one specimen sequenced in a study of blood T cell repertoires in COVID-19. TCRdb's table, derived via immunoSEQ multiplex PCR, lists solely in-frame clones and lacks some. Of about 190,000 clones detected, 89% appear once; the ten largest clones hold around 7%. Sequenced: peripheral blood. The receptor source for this set is a man between 40 and 49 years old with acute or convalescent COVID-19.

A single count supports this clone. The chain uses TRBV10-3 and TRBJ1-2, with 8 nucleotides matching TRBD1. CDR1 ENHRY and CDR2 SYGVKD come from the germline V gene. Losses at the gene ends were 6 bases for V and 3 bases for J; bases not matched to a gene: 6. The CDR3 length is 14 residues. CDR3: CAISQGAGDYGYTF. The CDR3 bases are TGTGCCATCAGCCAGGGGGCGGGAGACTATGGCTACACCTTC.

The genes are TRBV11-3 and TRBJ2-2; 10 bases are a match to TRBD2. This CDR3 is 15 amino acids long. Germline loops: CDR1 SGHNT, CDR2 YENEEA. Unmatched junction bases numbered 4, after V lost 4 bases and J lost 5 bases. CDR3 in amino acids: CASSSSGGETGELFF. The CDR3 coding sequence is TGTGCCAGCAGCTCTAGCGGGGGCGAAACCGGGGAGCTGTTTTTT.

The genes are TRBV10-3 and TRBJ2-1; D possibly corresponds to TRBD1 (5 bases). The germline V gene has CDR1 ENHRY and CDR2 SYGVKD. Trimming pared 2 bases from V and 0 bases from J, leaving 17 bases between. This CDR3 region has 18 residues. CDR3 in amino acids: CAISEVELDKSSYNEQFF. The CDR3 region has the DNA TGTGCCATCAGTGAGGTCGAACTGGACAAGAGCTCCTACAATGAGCAGTTCTTC.

The chain combines TRBV5-1 with TRBJ1-4; D gene ambiguous. The CDR3 has 14 residues. Trimming took 1 base from V and 5 from J, leaving 9 bases between them. Germline loops: CDR1 SGHRS, CDR2 YFSETQ. The CDR3 protein is CASSLNSKNEKLFF. The CDR3 DNA follows: TGCGCCAGCAGCTTGAACAGTAAAAATGAAAAACTGTTTTTT.

The chain couples TRBV28 to TRBJ1-2; TRBD1 matches at 9 bases. Germline V lookup: CDR1 MDHEN, CDR2 SYDVKM. The CDR3 loop spans 17 amino acids. J gave up 1 base and V 2 bases, and 8 bases lay outside the gene matches. Here the CDR3 reads CASSLVTGGPSNYGYTF. The CDR3 DNA reads as TGTGCCAGCAGTTTAGTCACAGGGGGCCCTAGTAACTATGGCTACACCTTC.

V and J are TRBV18 and TRBJ1-5, with 7 bases fitting TRBD1. CDR1 is KGHSH, CDR2 LQKENI, per germline. Losses at the gene ends were 0 bases for V and 7 bases for J; bases not matched to a gene: 9. The CDR3 sequence is 16 residues long. CDR3: CASSPPEGASGQPQHF. The CDR3 coding sequence is TGTGCCAGCTCACCACCGGAGGGGGCTTCGGGACAGCCCCAGCATTTT.

This clone was counted between two and nine times. V usage is TRBV6-5 and J usage is TRBJ2-7, with 7 nucleotides matching TRBD2. J lost 5 bases, V lost 9 bases, and 10 bases had no gene match. This CDR3 region has 13 residues. The germline gives CDR1 MNHEY, CDR2 SVGAGI. The CDR3 region has the DNA TGTGCCAGTCGGGGGGTCAATAGGGACGAGCAGTACTTC. Protein product: CASRGVNRDEQYF.

This rearrangement joins TRBV19 to TRBJ1-2; D may be TRBD1 (6 bases). CDR3 length equals 14 residues. Germline CDR1 LNHDA, CDR2 SQIVND (reference sequence). The V and J ends lost 7 bases and 4 bases respectively, with 16 bases between them. The CDR3: CASTLSDRIYGYTF. DNA of the CDR3: TGTGCCAGTACTTTATCGGACAGAATCTATGGCTACACCTTC.

The J gene is TRBJ1-3, the V gene TRBV5-4; D may be TRBD1 (5 bases). V gave up 4 bases and J gave up 3 bases, with 17 bases separating them. CDR3 length: 16 residues. In germline, CDR1 is SGHNT, CDR2 YYREEE (reference sequence). CDR3 bases: TGTGCCAGCAGCGTGAAGCAGGGAGGGGATGGAAACACCATATATTTT. It specifies CASSVKQGGDGNTIYF. The full variable domain, its missing parts supplied by reference TRBV5-4 and TRBJ1-3, is ETGVTQSPTHLIKTRGQQVTLRCSSQSGHNTVSWYQQALGQGPQFIFQYYREEENGRGNFPPRFSGLQFPNYSSELNVNALELDDSALYLCASSVKQGGDGNTIYFGEGSWLTVV.